This TCR beta chain came from a study of T cell responses to AZD1222 COVID-19 vaccine. About the study: Second doses at about 4 or about 12 weeks were pooled. General study results and limits: AZD1222 recipients seropositive at baseline numbered only 5 to 7. White British people made up most donors, females outnumbered males, and clonal diversity was possibly underestimated. Among spike-specific TCRs, nearly half reportedly target unmutated variant regions.

With regard to this clone: The antigen remains undetermined.

Clones were read by immunoSEQ multiplex PCR, and TCRdb kept only the in-frame ones, dropping some. The table shows 82,000 or so clones, with 90% to 95% occurring only once. The TCR comes from an adult in good health. The input for sequencing was peripheral blood, taken on day 0 of AZD1222 vaccination.

CDR3 residues: CASSEASGNQPQHF. Written as DNA, the CDR3 is TGTGCCAGCAGTGAAGCTAGCGGCAATCAGCCCCAGCATTTT. V usage is TRBV2 and J usage is TRBJ1-5; no firm D call. Deletions cut 0 bases from V and 2 bases from J, with 5 bases between. The CDR3 consists of 14 residues. Germline V CDR1 and CDR2: SNHLY, FYNNEI.